The 28 T cell receptor beta chains presented below share a single source sample, sequenced in a study of spatial heterogeneity in lung cancer. TCRdb re-analysed the 5' RACE reads in MiXCR, keeping a single row per CDR3 protein. Of about 43,000 distinct CDR3 sequences in the sample, 20% to 25% are singletons; the top ten hold approximately 7.2%. Specified time point: blood at routine non-recurrence follow-up after resection. Specimen: PBMCs, collected at follow-up. These receptors were taken from a female donor with early-stage non-small cell lung cancer.

The CDR3 reads CASSEALPSRGPEAFF. The DNA of the CDR3 is TGTGCCAGCAGTGAAGCGCTTCCGTCCAGGGGCCCTGAAGCTTTCTTT. V is TRBV2 and J is TRBJ1-1; a possible D gene is TRBD1 (6 bases). Trimming pared 0 bases from V and 6 bases from J, leaving 17 bases between. Germline V gives CDR1 SNHLY, CDR2 FYNNEI. The CDR3 is made up of 16 amino acids.

The chain employs TRBV3-1 and TRBJ2-5; D unresolved. V was clipped by 0 bases and J by 6 bases, with 14 bases between them. This CDR3 spans 15 amino acids. In germline, CDR1 is LGHDT, CDR2 YNNKEL (reference sequence). The DNA for the CDR3 is TGTGCCAGCAGCCAAGAAGGGAAGGGATTGAAGACCCAGTACTTC. Amino acids: CASSQEGKGLKTQYF.

The V and J genes are TRBV3-1 and TRBJ1-1; a weak D match, TRBD1 (5 bases). Germline loops: CDR1 LGHDT, CDR2 YNNKEL (reference sequence). The CDR3 is 14 residues long. Trimming took off 0 bases at V and 7 bases at J, with 12 bases between the two ends. CDR3 sequence reads: CASSQDTRVNEAFF. The CDR3 nucleotides read TGTGCCAGCAGCCAAGATACCAGGGTTAATGAAGCTTTCTTT.

In its sample, this clonotype was seen many times. This chain connects TRBV2 to TRBJ2-5, with 8 bases that match TRBD1. V lost 6 bases, J lost 5 bases, and 11 bases stayed unmatched. Germline CDR1 is SNHLY and CDR2 is FYNNEI. The CDR3 is made up of 15 amino acids. In DNA, the CDR3 is TGTGCCAGCAGAAGAGAGGTCAGGGGGCAGGAGACCCAGTACTTC. It encodes CASRREVRGQETQYF.

In this sample, this clonotype turned up a few times. The J gene is TRBJ1-5, the V gene TRBV20-1; TRBD1 aligns across 8 bases. The germline V gene encodes CDR1 DFQATT and CDR2 SNEGSKA (reference sequence). CDR3 length: 15 amino acids. The V gene end was trimmed by 3 bases and the J gene end by 6 bases; junction bases not matched to a gene: 10. CDR3 loop: CSASDNRGGGQPQHF. The CDR3 DNA reads TGCAGTGCTAGTGATAACAGGGGGGGAGGTCAGCCCCAGCATTTT.

The chain links TRBV11-2 to TRBJ1-2; no clear D. Trimming took 6 bases from V and 7 from J, leaving 15 bases between them. The CDR3 length is 13 residues. Germline V gene sequence: CDR1 SGHAT, CDR2 FQNNGV. CDR3 residues: CASSPNRAGGYTF. The CDR3 DNA sequence: TGTGCCAGCAGTCCAAACCGGGCTGGTGGCTACACCTTC.

The CDR3, as DNA: TGTGCCTGGAGTTTGGGACAGGGGGCGCAATACGAGCAGTACTTC. Its protein product is CAWSLGQGAQYEQYF. The rearrangement links TRBV30 to TRBJ2-7; TRBD1 aligns across 12 bases. Germline V CDR1 and CDR2: GTSNPN, SVGIG (reference sequence). Trimming at V came to 2 bases and at J to 4 bases, leaving 6 bases not matched to a gene. The CDR3 sequence is 15 residues long.

About this clonotype itself: Its ends do not fully match the called genes, so a read error is possible. V is TRBV5-6 and J is TRBJ2-3; 7 bases match TRBD1. Germline CDR1 reads SGHDT; CDR2 reads YYEEEE. This CDR3 has 14 amino acids. CDR3 amino acids: CVSSLPGGADTQYF. The CDR3 nucleotides are TGTGTCAGCAGCTTGCCAGGGGGAGCAGATACGCAGTATTTT. Full variable domain (missing parts from reference TRBV5-6 and TRBJ2-3): DAGVTQSPTHLIKTRGQQVTLRCSPKSGHDTVSWYQQALGQGPQFIFQYYEEEERQRGNFPDRFSGHQFPNYSSELNVNALLLGDSALYLCVSSLPGGADTQYFGPGTRLTVL.

This chain uses TRBV7-9 with TRBJ1-4; D might be TRBD1 (6 bases). The CDR3 loop spans 15 amino acids. V lost 6 bases and J 5 bases, leaving 16 bases between the germline ends. The germline V gene has CDR1 SEHNR and CDR2 FQNEAQ (reference sequence). In DNA form, the CDR3 reads TGTGCCAGCAGGCCAACACAGGGACGAAATGAAAAACTGTTTTTT. Translated: CASRPTQGRNEKLFF.

The genes are TRBV13 and TRBJ1-2; 7 positions match TRBD1. CDR1 PRHDT and CDR2 FYEKMQ come from the germline V gene (reference sequence). CDR3 size: 14 residues. Trimming took 6 bases from V and 2 from J; bases not matched to a gene: 6. CDR3 coding DNA: TGTGCCAGCAGAGGCACAGGGGAAAACTATGGCTACACCTTC. Translated, it gives CASRGTGENYGYTF.

In nucleotides, the CDR3 is TGTGCCAGCAGACTCGGACTAGCGGCCCGACTCGGGGAGCTGTTTTTT. This encodes CASRLGLAARLGELFF. The chain uses TRBV6-5 and TRBJ2-2; 10 bases are shared with TRBD2. Trimming removed 6 bases from V and 7 bases from J; junction bases left unmatched: 11. The CDR3 covers 16 residues. Per germline, CDR1 MNHEY and CDR2 SVGAGI.

The J gene is TRBJ1-6, the V gene TRBV2; D might be TRBD1 (5 bases). Germline CDR1 reads SNHLY; CDR2 reads FYNNEI. The CDR3 loop spans 11 amino acids. V shed 5 bases and J shed 12 bases, with 8 bases lying between them. CDR3 in amino acids: CASSYQGPLHF. The CDR3 region has the DNA TGTGCCAGCAGTTACCAGGGACCCCTCCACTTT. Complete variable domain (other parts from reference TRBV2 and TRBJ1-6): EPEVTQTPSHQVTQMGQEVILRCVPISNHLYFYWYRQILGQKVEFLVSFYNNEISEKSEIFDDQFSVERPDGSNFTLKIRSTKLEDSAMYFCASSYQGPLHFGNGTRLTVT.

On this clonotype: A much larger clone lies a single base off, so this may be a read error. This chain links TRBV6-5 with TRBJ2-5, with D possibly being TRBD2 (6 bases). With 5 bases removed from V and 5 bases from J, the gap between germline ends came to 9 bases. The length of the CDR3 is 12 residues. Germline V gives CDR1 MNHEY, CDR2 SVGAGI. The CDR3 DNA is TGTGCCAGCAGTGGACTACAGGAGACCCAGTACTTC. This sequence encodes CASSGLQETQYF.

This clonotype has a count of ten or more. The CDR3 protein is CASSNDGSNQPQHF. In DNA, the CDR3 is TGTGCCAGCTCAAACGACGGTAGCAATCAGCCCCAGCATTTT. V and J are TRBV18 and TRBJ1-5; no definite D call. V lost 5 bases to trimming and J lost 0 bases, with 8 bases between them. The CDR3 totals 14 residues. The germline V gene encodes CDR1 KGHSH and CDR2 LQKENI.

The chain couples TRBV27 to TRBJ1-5, with D uncertain. The CDR3 has 16 residues. Germline CDR1 MNHEY, CDR2 SMNVEV (reference sequence). V lost 6 bases, J lost 3 bases, and 18 bases lay in between. CDR3 loop: CASSDTKLIPNQPQHF. The CDR3 DNA reads TGTGCCAGCAGCGACACTAAGCTGATCCCCAATCAGCCCCAGCATTTT.

This clonotype was observed a handful of times. The CDR3 loop is CASSLGLAGRAVQFF. Written as DNA, the CDR3 is TGCGCCAGCAGCCTGGGACTAGCGGGAAGGGCGGTGCAGTTCTTC. The chain is built from TRBV4-1 and TRBJ2-1; 13 nucleotides align to TRBD2. The CDR3 loop spans 15 amino acids. Germline trimming cut 4 bases from V and 12 bases from J; bases unmatched to any gene: 9. The V gene's germline CDR1 is MGHRA and CDR2 YSYEKL.

This clonotype was recorded only once. This chain joins TRBV5-1 and TRBJ2-6; 7 bases are a match to TRBD1. The V gene end was trimmed by 5 bases and the J gene end by 3 bases; junction bases not matched to a gene: 2. Germline-derived CDR1 and CDR2 are SGHRS and YFSETQ. The CDR3 consists of 14 residues. In nucleotides, the CDR3 is TGCGCCAGCAGGACAGGGAGTGGGGCCAACGTCCTGACTTTC. Its translation: CASRTGSGANVLTF. The full variable domain, its missing parts supplied by reference TRBV5-1 and TRBJ2-6, is KAGVTQTPRYLIKTRGQQVTLSCSPISGHRSVSWYQQTPGQGLQFLFEYFSETQRNKGNFPGRFSGRQFSNSRSEMNVSTLELGDSALYLCASRTGSGANVLTFGAGSRLTVL.

The chain uses TRBV9 and TRBJ1-1; unclear D gene. The CDR3 extends over 13 amino acids. V lost 4 bases and J 0 bases, leaving 7 bases between the germline ends. Per the germline V gene, CDR1 is SGDLS and CDR2 is YYNGEE. The CDR3, as DNA: TGTGCCAGCAGCCCTCCCTTGAACACTGAAGCTTTCTTT. This sequence encodes CASSPPLNTEAFF.

This clonotype has a count of ten or more. The J gene is TRBJ2-1, the V gene TRBV11-2, with D hard to call. The length of the CDR3 is 16 residues. Germline CDR1 reads SGHAT; CDR2 reads FQNNGV. V was cut by 6 bases and J by 3 bases, with 18 bases left in between. CDR3 region: CASRSVMGYNYNEQFF. CDR3 bases: TGTGCCAGCAGATCTGTAATGGGGTATAACTACAATGAGCAGTTCTTC.

This clonotype showed up many times. The rearrangement links TRBV27 to TRBJ2-7, with D unresolved. The V and J ends lost 5 bases and 6 bases respectively, with 14 bases between them. This CDR3 has 13 residues. In germline, CDR1 is MNHEY, CDR2 SMNVEV (reference sequence). The CDR3 DNA follows: TGTGCCAGCAGTATTAGACTTTACACCGAGCAGTACTTC. It specifies CASSIRLYTEQYF.

This clonotype was seen repeatedly, ten times or more. The genes are TRBV5-1 and TRBJ2-7; 15 bases match TRBD2. From germline, CDR1 is SGHRS and CDR2 YFSETQ. This CDR3 has 15 residues. Trimming took 4 bases from V and 2 from J; bases not matched to a gene: 1. CDR3 protein: CASSRTSGRAYEQYF. In nucleotides, the CDR3 is TGCGCCAGCAGCCGGACTAGCGGGAGGGCCTACGAGCAGTACTTC.

This clonotype was seen ten or more times. The chain uses TRBV6-5 and TRBJ2-2; 7 bases fit TRBD2. The trim removed 11 bases at V and 8 bases at J, leaving 26 bases unmatched. The CDR3 covers 18 residues. Germline-derived CDR1 and CDR2 are MNHEY and SVGAGI. This CDR3 is CASGEGYGELASRGELFF. CDR3 sequence (DNA): TGTGCCTCTGGGGAGGGTTACGGAGAACTAGCTTCACGGGGGGAGCTGTTTTTT.

This chain links TRBV10-3 with TRBJ1-5; D unclear. This CDR3 has 13 amino acids. Deletions cut 5 bases from V and 4 bases from J, with 9 bases between. CDR1 and CDR2 (germline): ENHRY, SYGVKD. CDR3 in amino acids: CAISPGPNQPQHF. CDR3 DNA: TGTGCCATCAGTCCTGGGCCAAATCAGCCCCAGCATTTT.

This clonotype appeared many times. The CDR3 sequence: CASRPYKNTEAFF. DNA of the CDR3: TGTGCCAGCAGGCCGTACAAGAACACTGAAGCTTTCTTT. V and J are TRBV2 and TRBJ1-1; D uncertain. Between the trimmed V and J ends, which lost 6 bases and 1 base, there was a span of 9 bases. This CDR3 has 13 residues. Germline CDR1 is SNHLY and CDR2 is FYNNEI.

The gene calls are TRBV10-3 and TRBJ2-7; D ambiguous. The ends were cut back, 6 bases at V and 0 bases at J, with 6 bases in the middle. CDR1 and CDR2 (germline): ENHRY, SYGVKD. CDR3 length: 12 residues. The CDR3 protein is CAISPSSYEQYV. CDR3 in DNA: TGTGCCATCAGCCCTAGCTCCTACGAGCAGTACGTC.

This clonotype showed up just a few times. V usage is TRBV10-3 and J usage is TRBJ2-7, with 8 positions matching TRBD2. The CDR3 has 14 amino acids. The germline CDR1 and CDR2 sequences are ENHRY and SYGVKD. V lost 4 bases and J lost 6; bases outside the gene matches: 8. CDR3 residues: CAISASGSPLEQYF. DNA for the CDR3: TGTGCCATCAGTGCCAGCGGGAGTCCCCTCGAGCAGTACTTC.

This chain uses TRBV5-1 with TRBJ1-1; TRBD1 matches 8 bases. The CDR3 totals 14 residues. From germline, CDR1 is SGHRS and CDR2 YFSETQ. The junction had 6 bases not matched to a gene; V was cut back by 4 bases and J by 4 bases. The CDR3 region is CASSPDRVSTEAFF. In nucleotides, the CDR3 is TGCGCCAGCAGCCCGGACAGGGTCAGCACTGAAGCTTTCTTT.

In this sample, this clonotype turned up a few times. The V and J genes are TRBV7-3 and TRBJ2-2; D unclear. This CDR3 contains 14 residues. From germline, CDR1 is SGHTA and CDR2 FQGTGA. V gave up 6 bases and J gave up 4 bases, with 12 bases separating them. CDR3 DNA sequence: TGTGCCAGCAGACCTACAATCCTCACCGGGGAGCTGTTTTTT. Its protein is CASRPTILTGELFF. The full variable domain, with the rest looked up from reference TRBV7-3 and TRBJ2-2, is GAGVSQTPSNKVTEKGKYVELRCDPISGHTALYWYRQSLGQGPEFLIYFQGTGAADDSGLPNDRFFAVRPEGSVSTLKIQRTERGDSAVYLCASRPTILTGELFFGEGSRLTVL.